The clone carrying this TCR beta chain was seen a few times. This entry comes from a study of shared clonotypes between healthy human individuals. Adult Caucasians living in Nashville, Tennessee made up all of the donors. This CDR3 comprises 16 residues. V dropped 2 bases and J dropped 2; count of bases not matched to a gene: 6. Germline CDR1 reads SGHDN; CDR2 reads FVKESK. The authors' processing: Filtering was not the same, since immunoSEQ gave junction-only sequences without quality scores. Generated by immunoSEQ multiplex PCR, the TCRdb table keeps only in-frame clones and is missing some. The V and J calls and clone size were taken over from that table, and D and trimming were inferred from the DNA. The table has about 1 million clones, 75% seen once; the top ten hold about 1.5%.

The sequence was obtained from a man in his late teens or twenties in good health. The rearrangement uses TRBV14 and TRBJ1-2; 9 nucleotides align to TRBD1. Sequenced sample: memory CD4+ T cells sorted from blood. The subset is: CD45RA-negative fraction. The CDR3 loop reads CASSQTTGGNNYGYTF. The CDR3 coding sequence is TGTGCCAGCAGCCAAACGACAGGGGGTAACAACTATGGCTACACCTTC.